This is a list of T cell receptor beta chains from one sample in a study of blood T cell repertoires in COVID-19. Sequencing used immunoSEQ multiplex PCR; TCRdb keeps in-frame clones, though not all of them. The data hold hundreds of thousands of clones, with roughly 90% observed a single time. Source material: peripheral blood. The source is a woman aged 25 to 39 with COVID-19, enrolled during active disease. CDR3s include the opening cysteine and the closing phenylalanine or tryptophan. D genes are given only for firm matches. The size field is filled for only some rows; it gives once, few, many or a size class.

V: TRBV19
size: -
J: TRBJ1-1
D: -
DNA: TGTGCCAGTAGCCTGGGCCGGGGGTCAGAAGCTTTCTTT
CDR3: CASSLGRGSEAFF

V: TRBV9
size: -
J: TRBJ2-2
D: TRBD2
DNA: TGTGCCAGCAGCCTAGGACTAGTGGGGACCGGGGAGCTGTTTTTT
CDR3: CASSLGLVGTGELFF

V: TRBV19
size: -
J: TRBJ1-2
D: TRBD1
DNA: TGTGCCAGTAGTACCAGGACAGGGCTTGTCTATGGCTACACCTTC
CDR3: CASSTRTGLVYGYTF

V: TRBV7-2
size: once
J: TRBJ1-6
D: -
DNA: TGTGCCAGCAGCCGCGCAGCCCTAGATTCACCCCTCCACTTT
CDR3: CASSRAALDSPLHF

V: TRBV24-1
size: -
J: TRBJ2-3
D: TRBD1
DNA: TGTGCCACGGGGACAGGGGGAGAAGATACGCAGTATTTT
CDR3: CATGTGGEDTQYF

V: TRBV7-9
size: -
J: TRBJ2-3
D: TRBD2
DNA: TGTGCCAGCAGCTTAATGTTTCTAGCGGGACAGAATACGCAGTATTTT
CDR3: CASSLMFLAGQNTQYF

V: TRBV15
size: -
J: TRBJ1-2
D: TRBD1
DNA: TGTGCCACCAGCAGAGATCCCCGGACAGGGGGCGACTATGGCTACACCTTC
CDR3: CATSRDPRTGGDYGYTF

V: TRBV5-4
size: -
J: TRBJ1-3
D: TRBD1
DNA: TGTGCCAGCAGCTTCGACAGGGGAGCTGGAAACACCATATATTTT
CDR3: CASSFDRGAGNTIYF

V: TRBV30
size: -
J: TRBJ2-3
D: -
DNA: TGTGCCTGGTCCCATGCAGATACGCAGTATTTT
CDR3: CAWSHADTQYF

V: TRBV24-1
size: -
J: TRBJ2-5
D: -
DNA: TGTGCCACCAGTGGAGGGCTCCAAGAGACCCAGTACTTC
CDR3: CATSGGLQETQYF

V: TRBV7-2
size: -
J: TRBJ2-2
D: -
DNA: TGTGCCAGCAGCCCTAGTCGACAGGTGGGGACCGGGGAGCTGTTTTTT
CDR3: CASSPSRQVGTGELFF

V: TRBV7-2
size: -
J: TRBJ1-3
D: -
DNA: TGTGCCAGCAGCCCCGCTCGGGGTAAGGCGAGAAACACCATATATTTT
CDR3: CASSPARGKARNTIYF

V: TRBV11-3
size: -
J: TRBJ2-2
D: -
DNA: TGTGCCACCAAGATCTCGGGCACCGGGGAGCTGTTTTTT
CDR3: CATKISGTGELFF

V: TRBV29-1
size: -
J: TRBJ1-6
D: -
DNA: TGCAGCGTTGAAGAGAGATCGGTTGCCGATAATTCACCCCTCCACTTT
CDR3: CSVEERSVADNSPLHF

V: TRBV9
size: -
J: TRBJ2-1
D: TRBD2
DNA: TGTGCCAGCAGCCGGGAGGTCTACAATGAGCAGTTCTTC
CDR3: CASSREVYNEQFF

V: TRBV7-9
size: -
J: TRBJ2-1
D: -
DNA: TGTGCCAGCAGCCCCCCCGGGCTAGCTACAGCGTTCTTC
CDR3: CASSPPGLATAFF

V: TRBV10-3
size: -
J: TRBJ1-2
D: -
DNA: TGTGCCATCAGCTCCTCGGGGAATGAGGCCTATGGCTACACCTTC
CDR3: CAISSSGNEAYGYTF

V: TRBV11-2
size: -
J: TRBJ1-1
D: -
DNA: TGTGCCAGCAGCCGTGGGAGGACTGAAGCTTTCTTT
CDR3: CASSRGRTEAFF

V: TRBV7-2
size: -
J: TRBJ2-3
D: TRBD1
DNA: TGTGCCAGCAGCTTAGTCGGACAGGGGACAGATACGCAGTATTTT
CDR3: CASSLVGQGTDTQYF

V: TRBV20-1
size: -
J: TRBJ1-1
D: TRBD1
DNA: TGCAGTGCCCGGGACAGGGTTTTGGCTTTCTTT
CDR3: CSARDRVLAFF

V: TRBV4-1
size: -
J: TRBJ2-3
D: -
DNA: TGCGCCAGCAGCCAAGAGGGGGCCTCGTCAGATACGCAGTATTTT
CDR3: CASSQEGASSDTQYF

V: TRBV7-9
size: -
J: TRBJ1-6
D: TRBD1
DNA: TGTGCCAGCAGCTACGACAGGGTGGATTCACCCCTCCACTTT
CDR3: CASSYDRVDSPLHF

V: TRBV5-6
size: few
J: TRBJ1-1
D: -
DNA: TGTGCCAGCAGCTTGGGTCCCCAGGTGAACACTGAAGCTTTCTTT
CDR3: CASSLGPQVNTEAFF

V: TRBV19
size: -
J: TRBJ1-6
D: TRBD1
DNA: TGTGCCACCCGCCAGGGACAGGGCTATTCACCCCTCCACTTT
CDR3: CATRQGQGYSPLHF

V: TRBV29-1
size: -
J: TRBJ2-7
D: TRBD2
DNA: TGCAGCGTTCGGGGGGGTTTAAAGGGCGACCTCCGAGCCGAGCAGTACTTC
CDR3: CSVRGGLKGDLRAEQYF

V: TRBV7-8
size: -
J: TRBJ2-1
D: TRBD1
DNA: TGTGCCAGCAGCTCCGGGACAGGGGACTACAATGAGCAGTTCTTC
CDR3: CASSSGTGDYNEQFF

V: TRBV5-3
size: -
J: TRBJ2-5
D: TRBD2
DNA: TGTGCCAGAAGCTTGACGGGACTAGCGGGGGCCCAACAAGAGACCCAGTACTTC
CDR3: CARSLTGLAGAQQETQYF

V: TRBV7-8
size: -
J: TRBJ1-2
D: TRBD1
DNA: TGTGCCAGCAGCTCCCGGACAGGGATCGGCTACACCTTC
CDR3: CASSSRTGIGYTF

V: TRBV10-1
size: few
J: TRBJ2-2
D: TRBD1
DNA: TGCGCCAGTGGGAAACAGGGGGCGAATACCGGGGAGCTGTTTTTT
CDR3: CASGKQGANTGELFF

V: TRBV30
size: -
J: TRBJ2-4
D: -
DNA: TGTGCCTGGAGCCCCGGACACGTACTAGCCAAAAACATTCAGTACTTC
CDR3: CAWSPGHVLAKNIQYF

V: TRBV9
size: -
J: TRBJ2-5
D: TRBD2
DNA: TGTGCCAGCAGCGTAGAAAGCGGGGGGGCGGTGGAGACCCAGTACTTC
CDR3: CASSVESGGAVETQYF

V: TRBV12-3/TRBV12-4
size: -
J: TRBJ2-1
D: -
DNA: TGTGCCAGCAGGGGCCGCGGGGTCGATGAGCAGTTCTTC
CDR3: CASRGRGVDEQFF

V: TRBV2
size: -
J: TRBJ2-5
D: -
DNA: TGTGCCAGCAAGCCGGACTATTTACAAGAGACCCAGTACTTC
CDR3: CASKPDYLQETQYF

V: TRBV6-5
size: -
J: TRBJ1-1
D: -
DNA: TGTGCCAGCAGTTACTCGGTCAGAAACACTGAAGCTTTCTTT
CDR3: CASSYSVRNTEAFF

V: TRBV5-1
size: -
J: TRBJ1-1
D: -
DNA: TGCGCCAGCAGCCTGGCGACGCGGTCAGAAGCTTTCTTT
CDR3: CASSLATRSEAFF

V: TRBV6-4
size: once
J: TRBJ2-1
D: -
DNA: TGTGCCAGCAGTGACGTGGCGGGTGAGCAGTTCTTC
CDR3: CASSDVAGEQFF

V: TRBV4-2
size: few
J: TRBJ2-1
D: -
DNA: TGTGCCAGCAGCCAAGGGGGGCCCGGGGACAATGAGCAGTTCTTC
CDR3: CASSQGGPGDNEQFF

V: TRBV9
size: -
J: TRBJ2-1
D: TRBD2
DNA: TGTGCCAGCAGCGTAAGTGGGACTACCAACAATGAGCAGTTCTTC
CDR3: CASSVSGTTNNEQFF

V: TRBV6-5
size: once
J: TRBJ1-6
D: -
DNA: TGTGCCAGCATGGGGCAGTATAATTCACCCCTCCACTTT
CDR3: CASMGQYNSPLHF

V: TRBV7-8
size: -
J: TRBJ2-5
D: -
DNA: TGTGCCAGCAGCTTAGCGAACTTCCAAGAGACCCAGTACTTC
CDR3: CASSLANFQETQYF

V: TRBV13
size: -
J: TRBJ2-1
D: TRBD1
DNA: TGTGCCAGCAGCCTAGGGACAGGGGTGGACAATGAGCAGTTCTTC
CDR3: CASSLGTGVDNEQFF

V: TRBV5-4
size: -
J: TRBJ2-1
D: TRBD2
DNA: TGTGCCAGCAGCTTGTTTTCATCAGCGGGGGGGCCGGAGCAGTTCTTC
CDR3: CASSLFSSAGGPEQFF

V: TRBV4-3
size: -
J: TRBJ2-1
D: TRBD2
DNA: TGCGCCAGCAGCCCGACTAGCGGGGGTTCCTACAATGAGCAGTTCTTC
CDR3: CASSPTSGGSYNEQFF

V: TRBV5-8
size: -
J: TRBJ1-4
D: -
DNA: TGTGCCAGCAGCCTCGGGTCTTCAACAACTAATGAAAAACTGTTTTTT
CDR3: CASSLGSSTTNEKLFF

V: TRBV7-2
size: few
J: TRBJ1-1
D: -
DNA: TGTGCCAGCAGGGCGAACACTGAAGCTTTCTTT
CDR3: CASRANTEAFF

V: TRBV24-1
size: -
J: TRBJ1-2
D: TRBD1
DNA: TGTGCCACCAGTGATTCCGCCGGACAGGGGGGCTATGGCTACACCTTC
CDR3: CATSDSAGQGGYGYTF

V: TRBV4-3
size: -
J: TRBJ1-4
D: TRBD1
DNA: TGCGCCAGCAGCCAGGCCGGGACAGGGGTAACTAATGAAAAACTGTTTTTT
CDR3: CASSQAGTGVTNEKLFF

V: TRBV4-3
size: -
J: TRBJ1-5
D: -
DNA: TGCGCCAGCAGCCAAGATATCAAGGGCAGGGCATATCAGCCCCAGCATTTT
CDR3: CASSQDIKGRAYQPQHF

V: TRBV27
size: -
J: TRBJ2-1
D: -
DNA: TGTGCCAGCAGTGAGTACAATGAGCAGTTCTTC
CDR3: CASSEYNEQFF